The 11 T cell receptor beta chains listed next were all sequenced from one sample in a study of blood T cell repertoires in COVID-19. TCRdb keeps only in-frame clones here, not all; method: immunoSEQ multiplex PCR. The profile shows more than 450,000 clones, 87% of them singletons. Material for sequencing was PBMCs or T cells enriched from blood (not recorded which). These receptors were collected from a woman under 30 who had recovered from COVID-19.

This rearrangement joins TRBV12-3 or TRBV12-4 to TRBJ1-3; no firm D call. V lost 6 bases and J 0 bases, leaving 6 bases between the germline ends. The CDR3 contains 13 residues. The CDR3 region is CASRQFSGNTIYF. In DNA form, the CDR3 reads TGTGCCAGCAGACAGTTCTCTGGAAACACCATATATTTT.

The rearrangement uses TRBV15 and TRBJ1-5; TRBD1 agrees at 7 bases. Germline-derived CDR1 and CDR2 are LNHNV and YYDKDF (reference sequence). The V gene end was trimmed by 4 bases and the J gene end by 7 bases; junction bases not matched to a gene: 13. CDR3 length: 16 residues. Here the CDR3 DNA reads TGTGCCACCAGCACCAAGCCGACAGGGTCAAGCCAGCCCCAGCATTTT. Translation: CATSTKPTGSSQPQHF.

This chain uses TRBV5-4 with TRBJ2-1; D may be TRBD2 (6 bases). Germline V gene sequence: CDR1 SGHNT, CDR2 YYREEE (reference sequence). The CDR3 runs to 13 residues. V was shortened by 3 bases and J by 4 bases, with 8 bases between the two germline ends. CDR3 nucleotide sequence: TGTGCCAGCAGCTCCGGGGGATACAATGAGCAGTTCTTC. Amino acids: CASSSGGYNEQFF.

The genes are TRBV27 and TRBJ2-7; TRBD1 might be the D (6 bases). CDR1 and CDR2 (germline): MNHEY, SMNVEV (reference sequence). The CDR3 totals 10 residues. Deletions cut 8 bases from V and 7 bases from J, with 9 bases between. CDR3 residues: CASGGTEQYF. CDR3 DNA: TGTGCCAGCGGTGGGACAGAGCAGTACTTC.

This clone occurred a few times. The rearrangement uses TRBV9 and TRBJ1-2; 8 nucleotides match TRBD1. There are 18 residues in the CDR3. Germline-derived CDR1 and CDR2 are SGDLS and YYNGEE. The V segment lost 1 base and the J segment 0 bases; nucleotides outside the gene matches: 11. CDR3 DNA: TGTGCCAGCAGCGTATCGGACAGGGAAAGGGGTGCTAACTATGGCTACACCTTC. This encodes CASSVSDRERGANYGYTF. The full variable domain, completed using reference TRBV9 and TRBJ1-2, is DSGVTQTPKHLITATGQRVTLRCSPRSGDLSVYWYQQSLDQGLQFLIQYYNGEERAKGNILERFSAQQFPDLHSELNLSSLELGDSALYFCASSVSDRERGANYGYTFGSGTRLTVV.

The chain links TRBV21-1 to TRBJ2-1; TRBD1 reflects the table's D call only, with no check against the DNA. TRBV21-1 represents a pseudogene. The CDR3 is 12 amino acids. As DNA, the CDR3 is TGTGCCAGCAGCAAAGAGGGGAATGAGCAGTTCTTC. Its protein product is CASSKEGNEQFF.

With regard to this clone: The identical CDR3 is also encoded by other nucleotide sequences in the sample. The gene calls are TRBV5-4 and TRBJ2-7, with TRBD2 matching 10 bases. Losses at the gene ends were 4 bases for V and 0 bases for J; bases not matched to a gene: 4. The CDR3 is 15 amino acids. Germline V gene lookup returns CDR1 SGHNT and CDR2 YYREEE (reference sequence). The CDR3 sequence is CASSLVAGGSYEQYF. The CDR3 DNA reads TGTGCCAGCAGCCTTGTAGCGGGGGGCTCCTACGAGCAGTACTTC.

The chain has TRBV11-2 and TRBJ2-1; 7 nucleotides agree with TRBD2. Germline CDR1 SGHAT, CDR2 FQNNGV. The J segment lost 2 bases and the V segment lost 0 bases, leaving 7 bases of the junction unmatched. This CDR3 comprises 17 residues. The CDR3 DNA sequence: TGTGCCAGCAGCTTAGATGGGGGGGGACCTCCCTACAATGAGCAGTTCTTC. Amino acid sequence: CASSLDGGGPPYNEQFF. Supplemented by reference TRBV11-2 and TRBJ2-1, the full variable domain reads EAGVAQSPRYKIIEKRQSVAFWCNPISGHATLYWYQQILGQGPKLLIQFQNNGVVDDSQLPKDRFSAERLKGVDSTLKIQPAKLEDSAVYLCASSLDGGGPPYNEQFFGPGTRLTVL.

The rearrangement uses TRBV5-1 and TRBJ2-7; maybe TRBD1 (6 bases). Trimming pared 0 bases from V and 6 bases from J, leaving 10 bases between. In germline, CDR1 is SGHRS, CDR2 YFSETQ. The CDR3 runs to 13 residues. Here the CDR3 DNA reads TGCGCCAGCAGCTTGGAGGGCAGGGGCGAGCAGTACTTC. Its protein product is CASSLEGRGEQYF.

The chain has TRBV21-1 and TRBJ2-7; no check of the table's D call, TRBD2, against the DNA was made. TRBV21-1 is termed a pseudogene. The CDR3 has 12 residues. CDR3 coding DNA: TGTGCCAGCAGCGGACTATGGTACGAGCAGTACTTC. Its protein product is CASSGLWYEQYF.

This clone appeared a few times. The chain recombines TRBV6-5 with TRBJ2-3, with 7 nucleotides matching TRBD2. The CDR3 has 14 residues. The V and J ends lost 8 bases and 1 base, in that order; junction bases with no gene match: 6. Germline-derived CDR1 and CDR2 are MNHEY and SVGAGI. This CDR3 is CASLTSYRTDTQYF. Here the CDR3 DNA reads TGTGCCAGCCTGACTAGCTATCGCACAGATACGCAGTATTTT.